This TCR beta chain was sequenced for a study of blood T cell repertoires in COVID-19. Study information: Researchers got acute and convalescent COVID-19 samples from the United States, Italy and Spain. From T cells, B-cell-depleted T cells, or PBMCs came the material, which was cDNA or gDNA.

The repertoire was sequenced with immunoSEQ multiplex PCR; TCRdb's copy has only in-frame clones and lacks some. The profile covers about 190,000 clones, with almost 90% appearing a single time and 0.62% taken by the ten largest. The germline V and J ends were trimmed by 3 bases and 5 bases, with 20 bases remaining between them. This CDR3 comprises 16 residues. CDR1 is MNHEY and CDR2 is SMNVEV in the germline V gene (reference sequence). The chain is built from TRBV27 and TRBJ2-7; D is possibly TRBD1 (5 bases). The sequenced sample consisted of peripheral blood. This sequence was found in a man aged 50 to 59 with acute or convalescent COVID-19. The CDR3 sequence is CASSFRATGIGDEQYF. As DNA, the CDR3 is TGTGCCAGCAGTTTTAGGGCCACAGGAATTGGAGACGAGCAGTACTTC.